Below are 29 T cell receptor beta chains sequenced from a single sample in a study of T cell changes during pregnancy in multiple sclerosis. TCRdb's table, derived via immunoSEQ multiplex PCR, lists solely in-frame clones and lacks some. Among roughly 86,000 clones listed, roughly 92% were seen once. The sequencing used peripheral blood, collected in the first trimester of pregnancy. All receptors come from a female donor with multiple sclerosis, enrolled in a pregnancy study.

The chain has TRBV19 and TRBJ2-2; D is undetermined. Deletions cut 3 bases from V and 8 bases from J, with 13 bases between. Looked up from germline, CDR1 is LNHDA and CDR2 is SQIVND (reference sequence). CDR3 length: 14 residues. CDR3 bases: TGTGCCAGTAGTATCGAAGTAGCCTTAGGGGAGCTGTTTTTT. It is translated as CASSIEVALGELFF.

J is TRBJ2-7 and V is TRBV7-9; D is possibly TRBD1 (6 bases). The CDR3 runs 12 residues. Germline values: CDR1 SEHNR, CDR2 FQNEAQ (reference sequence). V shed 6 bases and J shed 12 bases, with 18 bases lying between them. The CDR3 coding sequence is TGTGCCAGCAGTCGTACAGGGATAGAGGGGTACTTC. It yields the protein CASSRTGIEGYF.

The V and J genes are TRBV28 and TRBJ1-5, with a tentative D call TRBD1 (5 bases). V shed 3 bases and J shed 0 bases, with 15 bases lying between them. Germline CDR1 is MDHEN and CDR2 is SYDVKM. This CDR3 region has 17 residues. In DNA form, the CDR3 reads TGTGCCAGCAGTTTTGGACAATTTCATTATAGCAATCAGCCCCAGCATTTT. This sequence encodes CASSFGQFHYSNQPQHF. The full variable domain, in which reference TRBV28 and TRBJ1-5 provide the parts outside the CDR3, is DVKVTQSSRYLVKRTGEKVFLECVQDMDHENMFWYRQDPGLGLRLIYFSYDVKMKEKGDIPEGYSVSREKKERFSLILESASTNQTSMYLCASSFGQFHYSNQPQHFGDGTRLSIL.

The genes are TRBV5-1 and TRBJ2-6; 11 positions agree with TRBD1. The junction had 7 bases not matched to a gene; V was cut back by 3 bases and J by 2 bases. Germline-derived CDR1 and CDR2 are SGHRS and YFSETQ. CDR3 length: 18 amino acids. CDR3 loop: CASSSRGQGAPGANVLTF. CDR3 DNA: TGCGCCAGCAGCTCACGAGGACAGGGGGCGCCTGGGGCCAACGTCCTGACTTTC.

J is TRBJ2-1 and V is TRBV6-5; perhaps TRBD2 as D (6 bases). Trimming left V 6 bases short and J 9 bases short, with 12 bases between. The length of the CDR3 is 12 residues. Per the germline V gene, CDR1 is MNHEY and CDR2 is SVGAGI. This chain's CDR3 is CASRRIAAEQFF. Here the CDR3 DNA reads TGTGCCAGCAGGCGCATAGCGGCTGAGCAGTTCTTC.

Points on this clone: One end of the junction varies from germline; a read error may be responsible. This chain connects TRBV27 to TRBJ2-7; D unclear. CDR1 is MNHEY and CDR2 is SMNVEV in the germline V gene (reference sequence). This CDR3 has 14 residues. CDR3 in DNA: TGTGCCAGCAGTTTGCGCACTTCCTCCTCCGAGCAGTACTTC. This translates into CASSLRTSSSEQYF.

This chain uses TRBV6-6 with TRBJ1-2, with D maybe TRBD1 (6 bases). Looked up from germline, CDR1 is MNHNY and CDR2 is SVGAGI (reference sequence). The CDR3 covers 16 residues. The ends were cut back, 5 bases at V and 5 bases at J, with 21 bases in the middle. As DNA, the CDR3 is TGTGCCAGCAGTCCAGTCCCCCAGGGGACGAATTATGGCTACACCTTC. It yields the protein CASSPVPQGTNYGYTF.

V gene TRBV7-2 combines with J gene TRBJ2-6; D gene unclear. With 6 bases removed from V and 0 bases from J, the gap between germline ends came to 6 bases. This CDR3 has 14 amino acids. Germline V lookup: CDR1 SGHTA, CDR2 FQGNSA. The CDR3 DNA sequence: TGTGCCAGCAGGTCAAACTCTGGGGCCAACGTCCTGACTTTC. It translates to CASRSNSGANVLTF.

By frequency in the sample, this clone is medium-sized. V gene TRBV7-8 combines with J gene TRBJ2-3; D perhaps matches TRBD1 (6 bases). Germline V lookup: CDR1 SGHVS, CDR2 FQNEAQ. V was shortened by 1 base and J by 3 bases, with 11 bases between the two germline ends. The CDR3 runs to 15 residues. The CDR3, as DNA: TGTGCCAGCAGCTTAGGTACAGGGCTTACAGATACGCAGTATTTT. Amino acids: CASSLGTGLTDTQYF.

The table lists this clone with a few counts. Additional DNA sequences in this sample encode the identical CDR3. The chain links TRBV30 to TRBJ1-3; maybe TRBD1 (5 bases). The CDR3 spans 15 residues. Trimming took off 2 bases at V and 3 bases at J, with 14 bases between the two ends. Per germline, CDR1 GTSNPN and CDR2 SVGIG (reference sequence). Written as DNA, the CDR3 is TGTGCCTGGAGTCGGGACTCAGGGAGTGGAAACACCATATATTTT. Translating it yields CAWSRDSGSGNTIYF.

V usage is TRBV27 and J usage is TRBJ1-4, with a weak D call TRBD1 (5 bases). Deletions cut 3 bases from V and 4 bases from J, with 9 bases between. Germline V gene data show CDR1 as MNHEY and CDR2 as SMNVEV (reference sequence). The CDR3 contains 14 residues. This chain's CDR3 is CASSFGGGNEKLFF. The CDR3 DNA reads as TGTGCCAGCAGTTTCGGGGGAGGTAATGAAAAACTGTTTTTT.

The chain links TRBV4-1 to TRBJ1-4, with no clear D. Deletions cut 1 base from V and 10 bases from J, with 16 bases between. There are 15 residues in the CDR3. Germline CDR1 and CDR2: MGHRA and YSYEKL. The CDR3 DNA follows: TGCGCCAGCAGCCAAGCTGGGGAGGGAGGGAGAAAACTGTTTTTT. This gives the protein CASSQAGEGGRKLFF.

The CDR3, as DNA: TGTGCCAGCAGCCCCAGGACAGGGAGGGGAAATCAGCCCCAGCATTTT. It translates to CASSPRTGRGNQPQHF. The chain employs TRBV7-8 and TRBJ1-5; TRBD1 aligns across 8 bases. V shed 5 bases and J 4 bases; nucleotides not matched to a gene: 10. This CDR3 has 16 residues. Germline-derived CDR1 and CDR2 are SGHVS and FQNEAQ.

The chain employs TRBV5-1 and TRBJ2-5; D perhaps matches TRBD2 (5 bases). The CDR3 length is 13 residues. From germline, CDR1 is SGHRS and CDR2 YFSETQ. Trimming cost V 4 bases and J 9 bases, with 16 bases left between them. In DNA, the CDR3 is TGCGCCAGCAGCCCACGGGGAGCTCTTGCCCAGTACTTC. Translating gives CASSPRGALAQYF.

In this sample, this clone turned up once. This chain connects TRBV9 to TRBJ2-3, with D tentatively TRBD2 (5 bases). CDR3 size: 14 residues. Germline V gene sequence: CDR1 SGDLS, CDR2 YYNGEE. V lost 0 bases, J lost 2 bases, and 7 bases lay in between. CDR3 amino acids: CASSVDGDTDTQYF. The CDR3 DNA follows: TGTGCCAGCAGCGTAGACGGGGACACAGATACGCAGTATTTT.

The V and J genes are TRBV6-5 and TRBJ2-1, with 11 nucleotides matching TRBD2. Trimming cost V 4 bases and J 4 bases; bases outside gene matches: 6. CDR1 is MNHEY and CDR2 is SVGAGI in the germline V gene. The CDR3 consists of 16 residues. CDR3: CASSSAGLAVYNEQFF. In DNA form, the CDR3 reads TGTGCCAGCAGTTCCGCGGGACTAGCGGTATACAATGAGCAGTTCTTC.

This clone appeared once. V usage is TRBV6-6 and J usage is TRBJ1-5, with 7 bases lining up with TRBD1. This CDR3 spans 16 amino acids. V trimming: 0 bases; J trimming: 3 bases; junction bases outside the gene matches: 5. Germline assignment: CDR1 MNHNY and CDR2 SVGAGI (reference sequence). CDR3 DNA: TGTGCCAGCAGTTACTCGGGACAGCGACTCAATCAGCCCCAGCATTTT. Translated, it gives CASSYSGQRLNQPQHF.

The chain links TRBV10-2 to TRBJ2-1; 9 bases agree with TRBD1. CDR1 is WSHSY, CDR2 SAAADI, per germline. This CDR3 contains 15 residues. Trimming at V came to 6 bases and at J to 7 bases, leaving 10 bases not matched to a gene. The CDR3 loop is CASRRGGQGRNEQFF. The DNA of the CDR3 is TGCGCCAGCAGGAGGGGGGGACAGGGTAGGAATGAGCAGTTCTTC.

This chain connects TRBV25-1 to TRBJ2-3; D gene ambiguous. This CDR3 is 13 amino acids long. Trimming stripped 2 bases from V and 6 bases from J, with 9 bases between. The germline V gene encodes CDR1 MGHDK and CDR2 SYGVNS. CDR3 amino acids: CASSENWADTQYF. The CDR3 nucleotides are TGTGCCAGCAGTGAAAACTGGGCCGATACGCAGTATTTT.

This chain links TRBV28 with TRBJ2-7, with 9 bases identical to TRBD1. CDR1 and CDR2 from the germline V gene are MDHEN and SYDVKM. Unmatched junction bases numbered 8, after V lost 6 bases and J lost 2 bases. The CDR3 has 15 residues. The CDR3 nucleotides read TGTGCCAGCAGGTCCGGGACAGGGTTCCCCTACGAGCAGTACTTC. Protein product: CASRSGTGFPYEQYF.

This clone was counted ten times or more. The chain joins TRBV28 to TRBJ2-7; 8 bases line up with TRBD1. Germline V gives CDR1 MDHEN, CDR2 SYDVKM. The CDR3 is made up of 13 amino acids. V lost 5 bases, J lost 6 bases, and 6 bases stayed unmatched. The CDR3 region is CASSIGQGFEQYF. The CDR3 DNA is TGTGCCAGCAGTATCGGACAGGGCTTCGAGCAGTACTTC.

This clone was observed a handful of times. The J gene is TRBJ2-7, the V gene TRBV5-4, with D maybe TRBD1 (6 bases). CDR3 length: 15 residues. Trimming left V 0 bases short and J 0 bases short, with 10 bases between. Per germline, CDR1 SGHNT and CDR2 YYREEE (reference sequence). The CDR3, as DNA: TGTGCCAGCAGCTTGGGGCCAGGGGCCTCCTACGAGCAGTACTTC. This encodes CASSLGPGASYEQYF.

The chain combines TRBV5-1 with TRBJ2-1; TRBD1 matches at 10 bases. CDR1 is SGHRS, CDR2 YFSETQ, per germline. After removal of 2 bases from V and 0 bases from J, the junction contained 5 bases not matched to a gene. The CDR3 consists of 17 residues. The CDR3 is CASSFLGQGSSYNEQFF. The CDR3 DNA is TGCGCCAGCAGCTTCCTGGGACAGGGGAGCTCCTACAATGAGCAGTTCTTC.

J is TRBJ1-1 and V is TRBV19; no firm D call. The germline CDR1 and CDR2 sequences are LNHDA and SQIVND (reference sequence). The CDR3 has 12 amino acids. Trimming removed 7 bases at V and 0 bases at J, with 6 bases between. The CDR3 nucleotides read TGTGCCAGTACAGACATGAACACTGAAGCTTTCTTT. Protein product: CASTDMNTEAFF.

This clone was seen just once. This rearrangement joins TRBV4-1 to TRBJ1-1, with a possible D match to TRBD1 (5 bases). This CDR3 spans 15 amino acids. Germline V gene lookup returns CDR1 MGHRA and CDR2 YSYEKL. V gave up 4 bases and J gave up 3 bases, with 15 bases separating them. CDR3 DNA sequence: TGCGCCAGCAGCCCGGGACTCCAATCGGACACTGAAGCTTTCTTT. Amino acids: CASSPGLQSDTEAFF.

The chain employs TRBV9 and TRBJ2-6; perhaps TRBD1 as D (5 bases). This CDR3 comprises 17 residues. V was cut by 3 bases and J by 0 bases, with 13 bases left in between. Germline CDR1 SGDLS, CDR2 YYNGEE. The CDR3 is CASSAPSTDSGANVLTF. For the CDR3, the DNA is TGTGCCAGCAGCGCACCCTCGACAGACTCTGGGGCCAACGTCCTGACTTTC.

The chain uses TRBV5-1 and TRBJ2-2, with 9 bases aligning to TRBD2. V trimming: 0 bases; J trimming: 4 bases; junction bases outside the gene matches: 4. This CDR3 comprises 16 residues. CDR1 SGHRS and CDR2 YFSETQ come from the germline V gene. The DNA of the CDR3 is TGCGCCAGCAGCTTGGTGGCTAGCGGGATCACCGGGGAGCTGTTTTTT. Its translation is CASSLVASGITGELFF.

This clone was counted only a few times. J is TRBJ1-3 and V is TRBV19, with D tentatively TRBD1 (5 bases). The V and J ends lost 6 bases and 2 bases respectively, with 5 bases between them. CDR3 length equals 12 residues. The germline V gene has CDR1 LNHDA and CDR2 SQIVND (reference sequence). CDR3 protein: CASSRAGNTIYF. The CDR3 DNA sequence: TGTGCCAGTAGCAGGGCTGGAAACACCATATATTTT.

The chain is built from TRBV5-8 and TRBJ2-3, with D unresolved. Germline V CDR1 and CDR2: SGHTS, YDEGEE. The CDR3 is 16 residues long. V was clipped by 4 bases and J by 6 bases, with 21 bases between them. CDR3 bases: TGTGCCAGCAGCCTCATTGACACCGCTCTCAGGGATACGCAGTATTTT. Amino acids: CASSLIDTALRDTQYF.